This TCR beta chain was identified in a study of shared clonotypes between healthy human individuals. The method was immunoSEQ multiplex PCR; TCRdb's version includes in-frame clones alone and lacks a portion of them. The sample contains approximately 620,000 clones, 97% of which appear only once. This TCR came from a woman younger than 45 in good health. The sequenced material came from naive CD4+ T cells sorted from blood. Subset described: CD45RA+ positively selected.

The CDR3 nucleotides read TGTGCCAGCAGCTTCGGGACTAGCGGGAGGCCACTCACAGATACGCAGTATTTT. Its protein product is CASSFGTSGRPLTDTQYF. The chain carries TRBV7-6 and TRBJ2-3; 15 bases are shared with TRBD2. CDR1 SGHVS and CDR2 FNYEAQ come from the germline V gene. The CDR3 loop spans 18 amino acids. J lost 2 bases, V lost 3 bases, and 6 bases had no gene match.